This passage covers 24 T cell receptor beta chains from one sample sequenced in a study of blood T cell repertoires in COVID-19. Produced via immunoSEQ multiplex PCR; TCRdb's table is partial and in-frame only. Found here are 50,000 to 60,000 clones, around nine tenths of them singletons; the top ten hold around 9.3%. Sequenced sample: peripheral blood. The receptors shown here come from a man in his fifties or sixties with active COVID-19.

The rearrangement uses TRBV7-9 and TRBJ1-1, with unresolved D. The V end lost 5 bases, the J end lost 5 bases, and 15 bases lay between the germline ends. Germline V gives CDR1 SEHNR, CDR2 FQNEAQ (reference sequence). The CDR3 is 14 amino acids. The CDR3 DNA sequence: TGTGCCAGCAGCGAGGTCTCGGTAACGACTGAAGCTTTCTTT. Translation: CASSEVSVTTEAFF.

The V call is TRBV9, the J call TRBJ1-2, with D uncertain. Trimming stripped 0 bases from V and 5 bases from J, with 8 bases between. This CDR3 comprises 13 residues. CDR1 is SGDLS and CDR2 is YYNGEE in the germline V gene. CDR3 protein: CASSVDGRYGYTF. The CDR3 DNA follows: TGTGCCAGCAGCGTAGACGGGAGGTATGGCTACACCTTC.

This chain uses TRBV5-6 with TRBJ2-5; 9 nucleotides align to TRBD2. The V gene's germline CDR1 is SGHDT and CDR2 YYEEEE. The V and J ends lost 1 base and 4 bases, in that order; junction bases with no gene match: 8. The CDR3 runs to 16 residues. The CDR3 region has the DNA TGTGCCAGCAGCTTGTTTAGCGGGAGCGCAGGAGAGACCCAGTACTTC. Its translation is CASSLFSGSAGETQYF.

V usage is TRBV10-3 and J usage is TRBJ2-4; TRBD1 is a possible D gene (6 bases). V lost 5 bases, J lost 5 bases, and 10 bases lay in between. The CDR3 is made up of 13 amino acids. Germline values: CDR1 ENHRY, CDR2 SYGVKD. DNA for the CDR3: TGTGCCATCAGTCCCCAGGGGCAAAACATTCAGTACTTC. Translated: CAISPQGQNIQYF.

V and J are TRBV7-6 and TRBJ2-1, with 9 bases that match TRBD2. The length of the CDR3 is 17 residues. V dropped 7 bases and J dropped 4; count of bases not matched to a gene: 14. Germline V CDR1 and CDR2: SGHVS, FNYEAQ. CDR3: CASTNPFSGSVYNEQFF. CDR3 nucleotide sequence: TGTGCCAGCACCAACCCGTTTAGCGGGAGCGTTTACAATGAGCAGTTCTTC.

This chain links TRBV19 with TRBJ2-1, with D possibly TRBD1 on 5 matching bases. The CDR3 covers 14 residues. Trimming removed 3 bases from V and 8 bases from J, with 14 bases in between. In germline, CDR1 is LNHDA, CDR2 SQIVND (reference sequence). DNA for the CDR3: TGTGCCAGTAGTATGGTGTCAGGGTACGATGAGCAGTTCTTC. As protein: CASSMVSGYDEQFF.

The chain employs TRBV9 and TRBJ2-2; TRBD2 matches at 9 bases. V dropped 2 bases and J dropped 6; count of bases not matched to a gene: 2. The CDR3 has 14 residues. In germline, CDR1 is SGDLS, CDR2 YYNGEE. The CDR3 spells CASSVRGGAGELFF. CDR3 DNA: TGTGCCAGCAGCGTGCGGGGGGGAGCCGGGGAGCTGTTTTTT.

This chain links TRBV6-5 with TRBJ2-1, with D possibly matching TRBD2 (5 bases). The V gene lost 4 bases and the J gene lost 3 bases, with 13 bases spanning the gap. The CDR3 is made up of 15 amino acids. CDR1 is MNHEY and CDR2 is SVGAGI in the germline V gene. The CDR3 region has the DNA TGTGCCAGCAGTTCCCGCGAGCGGCGCTACAATGAGCAGTTCTTC. Amino acids: CASSSRERRYNEQFF.

The CDR3 is CASSYSQGGNEQFF. The CDR3 nucleotides are TGTGCCAGCAGTTACTCGCAGGGGGGTAATGAGCAGTTCTTC. V gene TRBV6-2 or TRBV6-3 combines with J gene TRBJ2-1; D might be TRBD1 (7 bases). The germline V and J ends were trimmed by 0 bases and 7 bases, with 10 bases remaining between them. The CDR3 extends over 14 amino acids. Germline-derived CDR1 and CDR2 are MNHEY and SVGEGT.

This chain links TRBV10-3 with TRBJ2-5; 10 nucleotides align to TRBD2. V was pared by 5 bases and J by 2 bases, with 8 bases of the junction left unmatched. The length of the CDR3 is 16 residues. CDR1 and CDR2 (germline): ENHRY, SYGVKD. CDR3 sequence reads: CAISSTGTSAQETQYF. The CDR3 DNA sequence: TGTGCCATCAGTTCCACCGGGACTAGCGCACAAGAGACCCAGTACTTC.

This clone was seen a few times. This chain uses TRBV15 with TRBJ2-7; perhaps TRBD2 as D (5 bases). V was trimmed by 4 bases and J by 0 bases, leaving 10 bases between them. CDR1 is LNHNV, CDR2 YYDKDF, per germline (reference sequence). The CDR3 sequence is 14 residues long. CDR3 sequence reads: CATSNRRDSYEQYF. The DNA for the CDR3 is TGTGCCACCAGCAACCGACGGGACTCCTACGAGCAGTACTTC. The full variable domain, its missing parts supplied by reference TRBV15 and TRBJ2-7, is DAMVIQNPRYQVTQFGKPVTLSCSQTLNHNVMYWYQQKSSQAPKLLFHYYDKDFNNEADTPDNFQSRRPNTSFCFLDIRSPGLGDTAMYLCATSNRRDSYEQYFGPGTRLTVT.

V is TRBV14 and J is TRBJ2-3, with D possibly being TRBD2 (5 bases). The CDR3 sequence is 17 residues long. Trimming left V 0 bases short and J 3 bases short, with 16 bases between. Germline CDR1 SGHDN, CDR2 FVKESK. The CDR3 is CASSQELAARGTDTQYF. CDR3 nucleotide sequence: TGTGCCAGCAGCCAAGAACTCGCGGCCCGGGGAACAGATACGCAGTATTTT.

This chain joins TRBV7-2 and TRBJ1-1; no clear D. The germline V gene has CDR1 SGHTA and CDR2 FQGNSA. CDR3 length: 12 residues. V was clipped by 1 base and J by 11 bases, with 11 bases between them. The DNA for the CDR3 is TGTGCCAGCAGCTTAGTAGGAGGGAGGGCTTTCTTT. Its protein product is CASSLVGGRAFF. Filled out from reference TRBV7-2 and TRBJ1-1, the complete variable domain reads GAGVSQSPSNKVTEKGKDVELRCDPISGHTALYWYRQSLGQGLEFLIYFQGNSAPDKSGLPSDRFSAERTGGSVSTLTIQRTQQEDSAVYLCASSLVGGRAFFGQGTRLTVV.

The V and J genes are TRBV6-4 and TRBJ2-5; tentative D call: TRBD2 (5 bases). The germline CDR1 and CDR2 sequences are MRHNA and SNTAGT. This CDR3 is built from 14 residues. V was shortened by 6 bases and J by 5 bases, with 16 bases between the two germline ends. The CDR3 loop is CASSPTKGGETQYF. The CDR3 DNA is TGTGCCAGCAGCCCAACTAAGGGCGGGGAGACCCAGTACTTC.

The chain has TRBV5-8 and TRBJ1-5; 8 bases agree with TRBD1. CDR3 length: 15 residues. Germline loops: CDR1 SGHTS, CDR2 YDEGEE. Germline trimming cut 0 bases from V and 6 bases from J; bases unmatched to any gene: 5. The CDR3 region has the DNA TGTGCCAGCAGCTTGGGGACAGGGATCATTCAGCCCCAGCATTTT. Its protein product is CASSLGTGIIQPQHF.

The rearrangement uses TRBV3-1 (or the pseudogene TRBV3-2) and TRBJ2-7, with 8 bases that match TRBD2. V lost 4 bases to trimming and J lost 0 bases; unmatched junction nucleotides: 5. This CDR3 region has 15 residues. Germline CDR1 and CDR2: LGHDT and YNNKEL (reference sequence). The CDR3: CASSLISGSSYEQYF. The CDR3 DNA reads as TGTGCCAGCAGCCTTATCAGCGGGAGCTCCTACGAGCAGTACTTC.

The chain has TRBV3-1 (or the pseudogene TRBV3-2) and TRBJ1-5, with 8 bases identical to TRBD1. V shed 3 bases and J 5 bases; nucleotides not matched to a gene: 3. The germline V gene has CDR1 LGHDT and CDR2 YNNKEL (reference sequence). The CDR3 has 14 amino acids. The CDR3 region is CASSHRQGYQPQHF. The CDR3 region has the DNA TGTGCCAGCAGCCATCGACAGGGGTATCAGCCCCAGCATTTT.

V is TRBV5-1 and J is TRBJ1-4, with 9 positions matching TRBD1. There are 16 residues in the CDR3. Germline V lookup: CDR1 SGHRS, CDR2 YFSETQ. The junction had 1 base not matched to a gene; V was cut back by 0 bases and J by 1 base. The CDR3 DNA reads as TGCGCCAGCAGCTTGGCGGGACAGGGAACTAATGAAAAACTGTTTTTT. Protein: CASSLAGQGTNEKLFF.

The chain recombines TRBV29-1 with TRBJ2-7, with 10 bases identical to TRBD2. The CDR3 runs 17 residues. CDR1 is SQVTM, CDR2 ANQGSEA, per germline. The J segment lost 6 bases and the V segment lost 6 bases, leaving 20 bases of the junction unmatched. Here the CDR3 DNA reads TGCAGCGTGGCCTTACAGCGGGAGGGCCTTCCCCTTGGCGAGCAGTACTTC. It encodes CSVALQREGLPLGEQYF.

This sequence joins TRBV5-1 and TRBJ2-1, with 9 bases identical to TRBD2. The germline CDR1 and CDR2 sequences are SGHRS and YFSETQ. CDR3 size: 16 residues. V gave up 4 bases and J gave up 2 bases; unmatched junction bases: 7. CDR3 nucleotides: TGCGCCAGCAGCGGGGTAGCGGGAGACCCCTACAATGAGCAGTTCTTC. This gives the protein CASSGVAGDPYNEQFF.

The genes are TRBV29-1 and TRBJ2-7, with TRBD1 matching over 9 bases. The junction had 6 bases not matched to a gene; V was cut back by 2 bases and J by 4 bases. The CDR3 is 14 amino acids. Germline CDR1 reads SQVTM; CDR2 reads ANQGSEA. The CDR3 bases are TGCAGCGTTGAACCCGGGACAGGGACTTACGAGCAGTACTTC. It is translated as CSVEPGTGTYEQYF.

The chain links TRBV14 to TRBJ1-2, with D maybe TRBD1 (6 bases). Germline values: CDR1 SGHDN, CDR2 FVKESK. The CDR3 is 13 amino acids. Trimming removed 4 bases from V and 6 bases from J, with 12 bases in between. In DNA form, the CDR3 reads TGTGCCAGCAGCCTGATAGGGGGGGATGGCTACACCTTC. Its protein product is CASSLIGGDGYTF.

The CDR3 loop reads CASRETSGRVRKQYF. Here the CDR3 DNA reads TGTGCCAGCAGGGAAACTAGCGGGAGGGTACGTAAGCAGTACTTC. This chain links TRBV11-2 with TRBJ2-7; TRBD2 matches at 13 bases. This CDR3 is built from 15 residues. V lost 6 bases to trimming and J lost 8 bases; unmatched junction nucleotides: 10. Germline loops: CDR1 SGHAT, CDR2 FQNNGV.

This chain uses TRBV25-1 with TRBJ1-1; no clear D gene. This CDR3 region has 16 residues. The V gene lost 4 bases and the J gene lost 1 base, with 16 bases spanning the gap. The V gene's germline CDR1 is MGHDK and CDR2 SYGVNS. CDR3 coding DNA: TGTGCCAGCAGTGTAGCGGGAGGGTCCGGGAACACTGAAGCTTTCTTT. Translated: CASSVAGGSGNTEAFF.